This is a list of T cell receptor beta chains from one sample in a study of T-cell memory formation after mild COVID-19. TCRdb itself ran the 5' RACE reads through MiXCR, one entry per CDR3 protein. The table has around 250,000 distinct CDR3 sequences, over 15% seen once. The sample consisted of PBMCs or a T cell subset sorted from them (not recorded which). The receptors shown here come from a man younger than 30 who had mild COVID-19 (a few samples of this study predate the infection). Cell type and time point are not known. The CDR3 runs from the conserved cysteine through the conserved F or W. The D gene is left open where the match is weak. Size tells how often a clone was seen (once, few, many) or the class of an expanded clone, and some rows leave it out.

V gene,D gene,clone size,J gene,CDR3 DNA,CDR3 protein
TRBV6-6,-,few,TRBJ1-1,TGTGCCAGCAGTTACTCGATAGAGAAAGCTTTCTTT,CASSYSIEKAFF
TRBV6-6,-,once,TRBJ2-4,TGTGCCAGCAGTTACCGGGGGGCCCAAAACATTCAGTACTTC,CASSYRGAQNIQYF
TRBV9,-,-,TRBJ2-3,TGTGCCAGCAGCACCCGGGACTCGAGAGATACGCAGTATTTT,CASSTRDSRDTQYF
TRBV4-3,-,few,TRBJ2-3,TGCGCCAGCAGCCAAGAGCCCCCGGCCACAGATACGCAGTATTTT,CASSQEPPATDTQYF
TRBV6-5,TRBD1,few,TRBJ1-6,TGTGCCAGCAGTTACAGAGGGGGCCGGTCACCCCTCCACTTT,CASSYRGGRSPLHF
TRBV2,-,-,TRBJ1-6,TGTGCCAGCAGTGGTCAGGGATCCTATAATTCACCCCTCCACTTT,CASSGQGSYNSPLHF
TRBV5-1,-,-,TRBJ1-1,TGCGCCAGCAGCTTCCACAGGGAAAACACTGAAGCTTTCTTT,CASSFHRENTEAFF
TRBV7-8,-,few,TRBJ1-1,TGTGCCAGCAGCCCCTTGGCGGACAGAAGCAGCCCTGAGACTGAAGCTTTCTTT,CASSPLADRSSPETEAFF
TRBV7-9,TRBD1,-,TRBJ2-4,TGTGCCAGCAGCTCCCGACAGGGGACTAACATTCAGTACTTC,CASSSRQGTNIQYF
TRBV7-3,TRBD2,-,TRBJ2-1,TGTGCCAGCAGCCCTACGGGGGGTAATAATGAGCAGTTCTTC,CASSPTGGNNEQFF
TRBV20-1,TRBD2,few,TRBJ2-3,TGCAGTGCTGTAAGCGGGGGTCCAGATACGCAGTATTTT,CSAVSGGPDTQYF
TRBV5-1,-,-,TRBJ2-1,TGCGCCAGCAGCACCGGGACGGCCTACAATGAGCAGTTCTTC,CASSTGTAYNEQFF
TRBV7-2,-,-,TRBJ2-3,TGTGCCAGCAGCCCCCAGACAGATACGCAGTATTTT,CASSPQTDTQYF